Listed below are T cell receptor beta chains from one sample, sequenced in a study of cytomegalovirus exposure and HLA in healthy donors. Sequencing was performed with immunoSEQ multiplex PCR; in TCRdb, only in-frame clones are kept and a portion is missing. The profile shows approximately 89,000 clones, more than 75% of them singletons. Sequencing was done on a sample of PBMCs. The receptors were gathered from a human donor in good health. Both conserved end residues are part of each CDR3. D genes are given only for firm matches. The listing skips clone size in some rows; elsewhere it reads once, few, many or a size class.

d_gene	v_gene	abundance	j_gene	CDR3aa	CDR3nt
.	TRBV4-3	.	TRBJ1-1	CASSQDWNREAFF	TGCGCCAGCAGCCAAGATTGGAACAGGGAAGCTTTCTTT
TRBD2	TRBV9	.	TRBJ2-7	CASSTTSGRGEQYF	TGTGCCAGCAGCACGACTAGCGGGAGGGGCGAGCAGTACTTC
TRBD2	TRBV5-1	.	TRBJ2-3	CASQLAGGADTQYF	TGCGCCAGCCAACTAGCGGGAGGGGCAGATACGCAGTATTTT
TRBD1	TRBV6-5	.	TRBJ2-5	CASSFRGPGTQYF	TGTGCCAGCAGTTTCAGGGGGCCTGGGACCCAGTACTTC
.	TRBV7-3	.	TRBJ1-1	CASTSYETEDFF	TGTGCCAGCACCTCTTACGAGACTGAAGATTTCTTT
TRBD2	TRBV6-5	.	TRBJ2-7	CASRGYSGSTYEQYF	TGTGCCAGCAGAGGGTATAGCGGGAGCACCTACGAGCAGTACTTC
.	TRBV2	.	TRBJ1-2	CASIHGTVNGYTF	TGTGCCAGCATCCACGGGACTGTTAATGGCTACACCTTC
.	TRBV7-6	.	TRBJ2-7	CASSPVGGMDEQYF	TGTGCCAGCAGCCCAGTAGGGGGTATGGACGAGCAGTACTTC
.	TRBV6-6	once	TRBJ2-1	CASSLSGSYNEQFF	TGTGCCAGCAGTCTAAGCGGGTCCTACAATGAGCAGTTCTTC
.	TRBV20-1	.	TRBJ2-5	CSASVQETQYF	TGCAGTGCTAGTGTACAAGAGACCCAGTACTTC
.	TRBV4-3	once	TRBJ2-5	CASSQGFGQETQYF	TGCGCCAGCAGCCAAGGGTTCGGTCAAGAGACCCAGTACTTC
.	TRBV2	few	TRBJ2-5	CASSQGETQYF	TGTGCCAGCAGTCAGGGAGAGACCCAGTACTTC
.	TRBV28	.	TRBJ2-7	CATLEQGFFYEQYF	TGTGCCACCCTGGAGCAGGGGTTTTTTTACGAGCAGTACTTC
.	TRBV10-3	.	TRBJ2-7	CAPQAGFSLYEQYF	TGTGCCCCCCAAGCCGGGTTTTCCCTCTACGAGCAGTACTTC
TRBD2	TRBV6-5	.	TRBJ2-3	CASTGGGSGTDTQYF	TGTGCCAGCACCGGGGGGGGTTCGGGCACAGATACGCAGTATTTT
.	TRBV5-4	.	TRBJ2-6	CASSFRAGANVLTF	TGTGCCAGCAGCTTCCGGGCTGGGGCCAACGTCCTGACTTTC
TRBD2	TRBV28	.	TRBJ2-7	CASSKSGLGKFEQYF	TGTGCCAGCAGTAAAAGCGGACTAGGGAAGTTCGAGCAGTACTTC